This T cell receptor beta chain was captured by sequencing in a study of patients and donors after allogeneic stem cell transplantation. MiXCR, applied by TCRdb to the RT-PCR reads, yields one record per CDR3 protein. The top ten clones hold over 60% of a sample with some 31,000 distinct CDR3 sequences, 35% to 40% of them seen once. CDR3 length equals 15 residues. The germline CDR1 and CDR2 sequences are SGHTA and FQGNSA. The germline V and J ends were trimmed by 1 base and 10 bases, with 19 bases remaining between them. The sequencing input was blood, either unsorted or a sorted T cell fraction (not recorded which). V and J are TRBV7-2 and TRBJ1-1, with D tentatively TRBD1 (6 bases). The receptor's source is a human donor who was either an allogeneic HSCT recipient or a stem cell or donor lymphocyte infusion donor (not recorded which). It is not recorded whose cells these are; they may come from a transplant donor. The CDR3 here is CASSLVGLTGRGAFF. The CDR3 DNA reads TGTGCCAGCAGCTTAGTGGGACTCACAGGGAGAGGAGCTTTCTTT.